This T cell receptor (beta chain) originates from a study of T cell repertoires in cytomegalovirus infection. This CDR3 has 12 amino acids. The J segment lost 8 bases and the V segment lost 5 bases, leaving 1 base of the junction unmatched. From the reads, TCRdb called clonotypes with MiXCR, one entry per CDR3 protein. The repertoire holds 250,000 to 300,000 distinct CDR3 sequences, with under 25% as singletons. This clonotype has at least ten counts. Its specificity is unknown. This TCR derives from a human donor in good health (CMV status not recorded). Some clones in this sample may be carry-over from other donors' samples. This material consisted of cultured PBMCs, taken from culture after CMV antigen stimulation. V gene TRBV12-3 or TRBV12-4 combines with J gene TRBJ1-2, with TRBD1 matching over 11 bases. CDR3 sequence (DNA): TGTGCCAGCAGTCGGACAGGGGGCGGCTACACCTTC. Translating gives CASSRTGGGYTF.